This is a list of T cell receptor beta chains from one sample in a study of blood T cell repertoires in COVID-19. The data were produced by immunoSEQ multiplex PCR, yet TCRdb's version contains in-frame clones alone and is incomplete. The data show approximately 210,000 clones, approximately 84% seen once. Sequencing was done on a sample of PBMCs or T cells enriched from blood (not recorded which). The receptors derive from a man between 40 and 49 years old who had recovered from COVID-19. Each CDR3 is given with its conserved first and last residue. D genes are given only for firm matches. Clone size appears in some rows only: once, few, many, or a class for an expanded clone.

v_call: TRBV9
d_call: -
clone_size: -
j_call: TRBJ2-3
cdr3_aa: CASSAEAGLADTQYF
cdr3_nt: TGTGCCAGCAGCGCCGAGGCCGGATTGGCAGATACGCAGTATTTT

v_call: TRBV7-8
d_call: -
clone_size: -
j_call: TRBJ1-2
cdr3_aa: CASSLGTSEAYTF
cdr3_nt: TGTGCCAGCAGCTTAGGGACCTCGGAGGCCTACACCTTC

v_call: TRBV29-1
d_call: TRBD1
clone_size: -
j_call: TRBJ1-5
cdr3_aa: CSVEGQENQPQHF
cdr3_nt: TGCAGCGTTGAGGGACAGGAGAATCAGCCCCAGCATTTT

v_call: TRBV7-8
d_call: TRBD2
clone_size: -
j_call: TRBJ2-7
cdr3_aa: CASSLGGSVYEQYF
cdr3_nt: TGTGCCAGCAGCTTAGGCGGGAGTGTCTACGAGCAGTACTTC

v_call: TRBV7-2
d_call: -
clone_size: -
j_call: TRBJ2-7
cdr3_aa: CASSPGGGMTYEQYF
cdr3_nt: TGTGCCAGCAGCCCCGGAGGCGGTATGACCTACGAGCAGTACTTC

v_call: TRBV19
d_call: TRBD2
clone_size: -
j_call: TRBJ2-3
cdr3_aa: CASSTRLAESTDTQYF
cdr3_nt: TGTGCCAGTAGTACCCGACTAGCGGAGAGCACAGATACGCAGTATTTT

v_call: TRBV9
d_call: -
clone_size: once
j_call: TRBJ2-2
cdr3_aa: CASSAPGSGGGRVSGELFF
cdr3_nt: TGTGCCAGCAGCGCCCCAGGATCCGGCGGGGGCCGCGTTAGCGGGGAGCTGTTTTTT

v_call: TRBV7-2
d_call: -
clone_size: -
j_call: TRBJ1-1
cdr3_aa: CASSFVASENTEAFF
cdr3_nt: TGTGCCAGCAGCTTTGTGGCCTCAGAAAACACTGAAGCTTTCTTT

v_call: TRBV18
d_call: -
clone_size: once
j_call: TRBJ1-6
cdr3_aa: CASSPGQGNSPLHF
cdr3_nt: TGTGCCAGCTCACCAGGGCAGGGAAATTCACCCCTCCACTTT

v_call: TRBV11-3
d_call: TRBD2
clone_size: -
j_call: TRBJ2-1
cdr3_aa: CASSRRRTSGRGIYNEQFF
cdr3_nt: TGTGCCAGCAGCCGACGCCGGACTAGCGGGAGGGGAATATACAATGAGCAGTTCTTC

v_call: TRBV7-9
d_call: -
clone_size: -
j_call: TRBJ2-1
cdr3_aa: CASSWETGRDEQFF
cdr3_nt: TGTGCCAGCAGCTGGGAGACGGGAAGGGATGAGCAGTTCTTC

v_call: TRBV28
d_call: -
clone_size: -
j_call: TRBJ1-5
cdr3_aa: CASSLAQGNQPQHF
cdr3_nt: TGTGCCAGCAGTTTGGCCCAGGGCAATCAGCCCCAGCATTTT

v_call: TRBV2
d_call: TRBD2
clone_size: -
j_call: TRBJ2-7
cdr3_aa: CASLSGLAGGNEQYF
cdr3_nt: TGTGCCAGCCTCTCTGGGCTAGCGGGAGGTAACGAGCAGTACTTC

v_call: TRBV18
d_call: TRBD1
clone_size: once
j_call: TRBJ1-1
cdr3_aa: CASSQRTGESTEAFF
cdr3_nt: TGTGCCAGCTCACAGCGGACAGGGGAGAGCACTGAAGCTTTCTTT

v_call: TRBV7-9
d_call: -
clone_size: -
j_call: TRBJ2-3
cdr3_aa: CASSSHSTDTQYF
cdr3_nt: TGTGCCAGCAGCTCTCACTCCACAGATACGCAGTATTTT

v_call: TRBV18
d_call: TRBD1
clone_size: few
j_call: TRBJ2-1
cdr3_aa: CASSPGQANEQFF
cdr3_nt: TGTGCCAGCTCACCGGGACAGGCCAATGAGCAGTTCTTC

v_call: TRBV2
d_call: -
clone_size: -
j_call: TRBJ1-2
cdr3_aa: CASSENGLVDGYTF
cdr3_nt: TGTGCCAGCAGTGAAAACGGGTTAGTGGATGGCTACACCTTC

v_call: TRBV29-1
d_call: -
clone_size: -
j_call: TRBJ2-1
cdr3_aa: CSVEGTLRTGNEQFF
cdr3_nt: TGCAGCGTTGAGGGGACACTACGCACCGGCAATGAGCAGTTCTTC